This T cell receptor (beta chain) came from a study of OX40 agonist ivuxolimab in advanced cancers. Germline loops: CDR1 MGHRA, CDR2 YSYEKL. The V and J ends lost 4 bases and 9 bases respectively, with 13 bases between them. The CDR3 is made up of 14 amino acids. The table came from immunoSEQ multiplex PCR; TCRdb's copy has only in-frame clones and leaves some out. The data hold approximately 34,000 clones, with over 75% observed a single time. The clonotype comes from an adult with an advanced solid tumor such as melanoma, head and neck, liver or kidney cancer. This chain uses TRBV4-1 with TRBJ1-6; tentative D call: TRBD1 (6 bases). The source was CD4+ or CD8+ T cells sorted from blood, collected in a trial of the OX40 agonist ivuxolimab. CDR3 nucleotides: TGCGCCAGCAGCCCCTATGGGGGCGGTTCACCCCTCCACTTT. Translating it yields CASSPYGGGSPLHF.